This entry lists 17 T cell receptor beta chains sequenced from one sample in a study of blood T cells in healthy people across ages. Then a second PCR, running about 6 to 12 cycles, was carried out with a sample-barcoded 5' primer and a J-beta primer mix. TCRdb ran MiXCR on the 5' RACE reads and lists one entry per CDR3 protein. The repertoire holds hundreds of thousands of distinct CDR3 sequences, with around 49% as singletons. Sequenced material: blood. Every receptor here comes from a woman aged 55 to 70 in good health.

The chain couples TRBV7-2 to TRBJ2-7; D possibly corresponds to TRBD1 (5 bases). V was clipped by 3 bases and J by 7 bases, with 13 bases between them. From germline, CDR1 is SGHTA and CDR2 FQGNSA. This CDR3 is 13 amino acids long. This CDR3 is CASSFRVDNEQYF. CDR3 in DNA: TGTGCCAGCAGCTTCCGGGTGGACAATGAGCAGTACTTC. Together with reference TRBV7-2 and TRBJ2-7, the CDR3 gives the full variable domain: GAGVSQSPSNKVTEKGKDVELRCDPISGHTALYWYRQSLGQGLEFLIYFQGNSAPDKSGLPSDRFSAERTGGSVSTLTIQRTQQEDSAVYLCASSFRVDNEQYFGPGTRLTVT.

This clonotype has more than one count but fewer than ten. The CDR3 region has the DNA TGCGCCAGCAGCAATCCGGGCCTTCTTGGCAATGAGCAGTACTTC. Translation: CASSNPGLLGNEQYF. The rearrangement joins TRBV5-1 to TRBJ2-4; D call uncertain. Germline loops: CDR1 SGHRS, CDR2 YFSETQ. Between the trimmed V and J ends, which lost 4 bases and 13 bases, there was a span of 24 bases. This CDR3 region has 15 residues.

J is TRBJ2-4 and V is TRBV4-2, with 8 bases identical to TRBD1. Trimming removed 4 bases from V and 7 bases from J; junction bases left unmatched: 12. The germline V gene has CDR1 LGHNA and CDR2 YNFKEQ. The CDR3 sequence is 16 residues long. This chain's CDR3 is CASSRGSQGARNIQYF. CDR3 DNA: TGTGCCAGCAGCCGGGGGTCTCAGGGGGCTAGGAACATTCAGTACTTC.

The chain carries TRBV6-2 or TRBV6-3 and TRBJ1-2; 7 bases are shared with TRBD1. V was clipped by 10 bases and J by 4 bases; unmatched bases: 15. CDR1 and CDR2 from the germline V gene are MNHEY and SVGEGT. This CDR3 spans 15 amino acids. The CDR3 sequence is CAILTVRDSLYGYTF. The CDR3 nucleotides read TGTGCCATCCTTACAGTCCGGGACAGCCTCTATGGCTACACCTTC.

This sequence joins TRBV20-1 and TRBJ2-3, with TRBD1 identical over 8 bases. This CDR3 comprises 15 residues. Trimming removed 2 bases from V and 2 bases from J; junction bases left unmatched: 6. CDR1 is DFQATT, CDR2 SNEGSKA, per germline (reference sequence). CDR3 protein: CSARPGGQATDTQYF. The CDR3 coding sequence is TGCAGTGCTAGACCCGGGGGACAGGCCACAGATACGCAGTATTTT.

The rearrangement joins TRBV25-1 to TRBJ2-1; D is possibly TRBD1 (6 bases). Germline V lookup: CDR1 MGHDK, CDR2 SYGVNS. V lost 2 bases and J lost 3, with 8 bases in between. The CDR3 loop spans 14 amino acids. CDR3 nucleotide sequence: TGTGCCAGCAGTGAAGAAGGGGGCTACAATGAGCAGTTCTTC. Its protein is CASSEEGGYNEQFF.

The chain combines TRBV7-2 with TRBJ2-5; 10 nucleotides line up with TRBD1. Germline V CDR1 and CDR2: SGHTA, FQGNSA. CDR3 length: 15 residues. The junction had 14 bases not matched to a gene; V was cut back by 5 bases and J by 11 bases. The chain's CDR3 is CASSPSGTGDVEQYF. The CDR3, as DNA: TGTGCCAGCAGCCCATCCGGGACAGGGGATGTGGAGCAGTACTTC.

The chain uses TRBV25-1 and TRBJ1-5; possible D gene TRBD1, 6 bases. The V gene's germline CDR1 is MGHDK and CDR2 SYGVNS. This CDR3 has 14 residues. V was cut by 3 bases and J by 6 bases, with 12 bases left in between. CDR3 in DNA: TGTGCCAGCAGTGACAACAGGGTGAGTCAGCCCCAGCATTTT. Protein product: CASSDNRVSQPQHF. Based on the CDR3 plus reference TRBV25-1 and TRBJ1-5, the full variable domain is EADIYQTPRYLVIGTGKKITLECSQTMGHDKMYWYQQDPGMELHLIHYSYGVNSTEKGDLSSESTVSRIRTEHFPLTLESARPSHTSQYLCASSDNRVSQPQHFGDGTRLSIL.

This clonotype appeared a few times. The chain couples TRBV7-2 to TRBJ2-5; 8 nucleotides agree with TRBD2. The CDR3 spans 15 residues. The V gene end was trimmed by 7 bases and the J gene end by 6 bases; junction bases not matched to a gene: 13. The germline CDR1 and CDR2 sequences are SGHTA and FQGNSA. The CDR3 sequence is CASTTGGPDGKTQYF. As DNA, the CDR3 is TGTGCCAGCACGACGGGAGGGCCTGATGGAAAGACCCAGTACTTC.

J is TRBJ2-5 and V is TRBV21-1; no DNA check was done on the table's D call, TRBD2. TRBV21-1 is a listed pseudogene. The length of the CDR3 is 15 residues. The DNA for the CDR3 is TGTGCCAGCAGATCCGGGACTAGCAACTTCAATGAGCAGTACTTC. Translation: CASRSGTSNFNEQYF.

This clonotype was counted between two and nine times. CDR3 nucleotide sequence: TGTGCCAGCAGCTCTCCCTCAGAAACAGATACGCAGTATTTT. Translating it yields CASSSPSETDTQYF. V and J are TRBV5-6 and TRBJ2-3; D gene ambiguous. The V gene lost 3 bases and the J gene lost 3 bases, with 11 bases spanning the gap. The CDR3 sequence is 14 residues long. Germline loops: CDR1 SGHDT, CDR2 YYEEEE.

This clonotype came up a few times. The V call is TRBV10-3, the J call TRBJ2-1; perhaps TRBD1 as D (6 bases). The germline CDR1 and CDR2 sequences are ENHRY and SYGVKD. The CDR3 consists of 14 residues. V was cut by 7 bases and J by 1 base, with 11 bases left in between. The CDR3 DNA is TGTGCCATCACCGAACAGGGATCCTACAATGAGCAGTTCTTC. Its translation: CAITEQGSYNEQFF.

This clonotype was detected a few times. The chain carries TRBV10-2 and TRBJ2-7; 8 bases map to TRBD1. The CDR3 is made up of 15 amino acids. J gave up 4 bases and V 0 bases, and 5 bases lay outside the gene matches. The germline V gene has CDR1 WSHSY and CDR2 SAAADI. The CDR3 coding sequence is TGCGCCAGCAGTGAGTCGAACAGGGGGAGGTACGAGCAGTACTTC. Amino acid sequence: CASSESNRGRYEQYF.

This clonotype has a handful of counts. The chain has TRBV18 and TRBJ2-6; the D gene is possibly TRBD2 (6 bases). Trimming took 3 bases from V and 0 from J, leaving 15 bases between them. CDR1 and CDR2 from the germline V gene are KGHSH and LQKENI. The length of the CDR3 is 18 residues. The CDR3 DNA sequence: TGTGCCAGCTCACCCGCGGGACTTACCGTCTCTGGGGCCAACGTCCTGACTTTC. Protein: CASSPAGLTVSGANVLTF.

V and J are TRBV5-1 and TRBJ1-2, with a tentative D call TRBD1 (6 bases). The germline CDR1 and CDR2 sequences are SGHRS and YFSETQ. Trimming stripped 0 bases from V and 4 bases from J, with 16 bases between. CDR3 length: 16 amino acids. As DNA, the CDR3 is TGCGCCAGCAGCTTGGTCGCACAGGGAGGATCCTATGGCTACACCTTC. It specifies CASSLVAQGGSYGYTF.

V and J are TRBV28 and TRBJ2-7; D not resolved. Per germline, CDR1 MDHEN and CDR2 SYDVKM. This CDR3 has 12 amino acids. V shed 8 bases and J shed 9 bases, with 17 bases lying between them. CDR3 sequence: CASEENRKGQYF. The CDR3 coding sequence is TGTGCCAGCGAAGAGAACCGAAAGGGGCAGTACTTC.

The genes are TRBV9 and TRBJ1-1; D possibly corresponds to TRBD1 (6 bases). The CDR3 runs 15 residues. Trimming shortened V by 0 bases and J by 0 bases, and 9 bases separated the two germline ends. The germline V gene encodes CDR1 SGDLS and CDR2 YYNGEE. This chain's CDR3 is CASSVDQGMNTEAFF. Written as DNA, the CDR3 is TGTGCCAGCAGCGTAGACCAGGGGATGAACACTGAAGCTTTCTTT. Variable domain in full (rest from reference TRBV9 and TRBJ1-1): DSGVTQTPKHLITATGQRVTLRCSPRSGDLSVYWYQQSLDQGLQFLIQYYNGEERAKGNILERFSAQQFPDLHSELNLSSLELGDSALYFCASSVDQGMNTEAFFGQGTRLTVV.